This TCR beta chain came from a study of vaccination effects on CD4 cells after COVID-19. V shed 2 bases and J shed 7 bases, with 9 bases lying between them. This CDR3 contains 13 residues. Germline CDR1 is SNHLY and CDR2 is FYNNEI. This clone was detected a few times. Antigen unknown. Repertoires were generated with immunoSEQ multiplex PCR, while TCRdb's copy carries only in-frame clones and drops some. The sample carries about 21,000 clones, over 60% recorded once. Ahead of sequencing, the ViraFEST assay grew antigen-specific CD4+ T cells using viral peptide pools. Investigators separated out CD4+ T cells once around eleven days of culture had passed. Vaccinees lacked prior SARS-CoV-2 infection and tested negative for nucleocapsid antibodies. On day 3 and again on day 7, half the medium was replaced with IL-2 medium.

The sample in question was CD4+ T cells from PBMCs cultured with HCoV-NL63 spike peptides, obtained before COVID-19 vaccination. V and J are TRBV2 and TRBJ1-5; D call uncertain. The receptor's source is a human donor who received a COVID-19 vaccine. The CDR3 nucleotides are TGTGCCAGCAGTGAACAAGGAGGACAGCCCCAGCATTTT. It encodes CASSEQGGQPQHF.